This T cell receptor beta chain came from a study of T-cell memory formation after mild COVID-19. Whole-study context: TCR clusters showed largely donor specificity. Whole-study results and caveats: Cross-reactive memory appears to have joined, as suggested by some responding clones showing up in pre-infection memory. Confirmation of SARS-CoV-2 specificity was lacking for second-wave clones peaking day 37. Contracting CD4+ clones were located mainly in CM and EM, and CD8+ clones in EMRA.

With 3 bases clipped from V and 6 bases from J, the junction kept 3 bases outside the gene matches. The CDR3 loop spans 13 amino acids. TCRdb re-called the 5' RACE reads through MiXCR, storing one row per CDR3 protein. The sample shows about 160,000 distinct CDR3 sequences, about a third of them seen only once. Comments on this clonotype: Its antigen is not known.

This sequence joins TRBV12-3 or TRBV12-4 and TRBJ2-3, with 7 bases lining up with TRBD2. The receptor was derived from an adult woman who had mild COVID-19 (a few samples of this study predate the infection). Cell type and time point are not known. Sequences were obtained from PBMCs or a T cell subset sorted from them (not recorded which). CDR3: CASSFSGWDTQYF. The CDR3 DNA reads TGTGCCAGCAGTTTTAGCGGGTGGGATACGCAGTATTTT.